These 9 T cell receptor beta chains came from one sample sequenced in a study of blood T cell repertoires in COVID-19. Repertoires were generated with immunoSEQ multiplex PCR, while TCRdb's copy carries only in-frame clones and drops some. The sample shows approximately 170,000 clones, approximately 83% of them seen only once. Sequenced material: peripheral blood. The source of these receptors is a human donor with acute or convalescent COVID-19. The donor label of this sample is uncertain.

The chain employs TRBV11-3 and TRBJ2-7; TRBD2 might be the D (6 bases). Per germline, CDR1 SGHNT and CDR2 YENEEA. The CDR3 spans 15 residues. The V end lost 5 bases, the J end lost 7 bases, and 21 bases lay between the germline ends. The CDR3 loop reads CASSPPGGSIGEQYF. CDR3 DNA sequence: TGTGCCAGCAGCCCCCCCGGGGGTTCTATAGGGGAGCAGTACTTC.

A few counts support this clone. The CDR3 spells CATGGVNWGQFF. The CDR3 region has the DNA TGTGCCACCGGCGGGGTGAATTGGGGGCAGTTCTTC. The rearrangement uses TRBV24-1 and TRBJ2-1; D may be TRBD2 (6 bases). CDR3 size: 12 residues. V shed 9 bases and J shed 12 bases, with 17 bases lying between them. Germline V gives CDR1 KGHDR, CDR2 SFDVKD.

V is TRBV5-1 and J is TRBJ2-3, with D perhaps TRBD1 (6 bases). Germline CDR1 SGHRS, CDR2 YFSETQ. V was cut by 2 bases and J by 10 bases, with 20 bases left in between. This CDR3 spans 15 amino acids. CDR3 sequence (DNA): TGCGCCAGCAGCTTACAGGGACCAGATAAAGGAGCGCAGTATTTT. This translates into CASSLQGPDKGAQYF.

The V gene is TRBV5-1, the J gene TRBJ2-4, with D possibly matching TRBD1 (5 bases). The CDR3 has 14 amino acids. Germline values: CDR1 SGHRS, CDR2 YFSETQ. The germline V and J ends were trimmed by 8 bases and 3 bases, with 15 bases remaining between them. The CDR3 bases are TGCGCCAGTCCGGTGGACACTAACAAAAACATTCAGTACTTC. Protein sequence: CASPVDTNKNIQYF.

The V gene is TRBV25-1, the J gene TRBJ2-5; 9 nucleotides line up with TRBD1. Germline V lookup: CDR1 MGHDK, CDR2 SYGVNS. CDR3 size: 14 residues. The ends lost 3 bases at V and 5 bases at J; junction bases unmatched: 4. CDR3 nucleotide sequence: TGTGCCAGCAGTGACGACAGGGGGTGGGAGACCCAGTACTTC. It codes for CASSDDRGWETQYF.

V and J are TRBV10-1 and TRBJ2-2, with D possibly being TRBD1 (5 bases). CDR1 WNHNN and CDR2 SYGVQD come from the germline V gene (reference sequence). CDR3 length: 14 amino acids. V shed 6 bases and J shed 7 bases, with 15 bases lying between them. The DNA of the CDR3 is TGCGCCAGCAGCCTGGTCAGGGTTGACGGGGAGCTGTTTTTT. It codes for CASSLVRVDGELFF.

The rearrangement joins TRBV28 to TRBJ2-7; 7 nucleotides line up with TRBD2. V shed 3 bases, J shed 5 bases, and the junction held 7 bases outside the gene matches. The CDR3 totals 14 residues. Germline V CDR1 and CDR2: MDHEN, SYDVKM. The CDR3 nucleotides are TGTGCCAGCAGTTTGGGCGGGAGTAGGGACGAGCAGTACTTC. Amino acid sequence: CASSLGGSRDEQYF.

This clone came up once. The CDR3 region has the DNA TGTGCCAGCAGCCAACCCCCCGGACAGGTAAATTCACCCCTCCACTTT. Translated, it gives CASSQPPGQVNSPLHF. This rearrangement joins TRBV14 to TRBJ1-6; 7 bases align to TRBD1. CDR1 is SGHDN and CDR2 is FVKESK in the germline V gene. Unmatched junction bases numbered 8, after V lost 2 bases and J lost 7 bases. The CDR3 has 16 residues.

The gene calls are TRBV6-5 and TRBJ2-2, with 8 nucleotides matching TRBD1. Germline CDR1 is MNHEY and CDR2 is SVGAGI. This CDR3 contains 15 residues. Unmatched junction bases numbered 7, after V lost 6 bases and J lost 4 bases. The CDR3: CASSPGGAGTGELFF. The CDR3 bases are TGTGCCAGCAGCCCAGGGGGCGCGGGCACCGGGGAGCTGTTTTTT.